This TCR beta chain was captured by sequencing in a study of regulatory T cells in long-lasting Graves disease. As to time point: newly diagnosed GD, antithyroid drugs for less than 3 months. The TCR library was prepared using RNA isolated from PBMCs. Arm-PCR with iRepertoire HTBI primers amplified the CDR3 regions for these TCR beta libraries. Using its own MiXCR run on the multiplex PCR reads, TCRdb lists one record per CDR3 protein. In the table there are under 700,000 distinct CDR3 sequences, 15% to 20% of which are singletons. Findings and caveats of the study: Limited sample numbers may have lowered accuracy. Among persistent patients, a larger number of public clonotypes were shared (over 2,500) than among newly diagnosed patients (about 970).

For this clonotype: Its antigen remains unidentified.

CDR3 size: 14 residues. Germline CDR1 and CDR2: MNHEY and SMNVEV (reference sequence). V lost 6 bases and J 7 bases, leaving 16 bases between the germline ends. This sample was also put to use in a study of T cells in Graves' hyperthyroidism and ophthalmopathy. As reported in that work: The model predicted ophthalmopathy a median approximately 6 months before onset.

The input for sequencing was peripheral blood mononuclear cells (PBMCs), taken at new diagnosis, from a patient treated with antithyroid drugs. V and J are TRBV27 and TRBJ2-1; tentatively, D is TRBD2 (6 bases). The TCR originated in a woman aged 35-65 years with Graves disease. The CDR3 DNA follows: TGTGCCAGCAGCCTCGGGGGTTTCGGTAATGAGCAGTTCTTC. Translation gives CASSLGGFGNEQFF.